These 16 T cell receptor beta chains were sequenced from one sample in a study of CD8+CD57+ T cells in acquired aplastic anemia. The authors sequenced patients whose flow cytometry had shown CD8+CD57+ cell expansion. Genomic DNA, serving as template, underwent TCR beta VDJ and CDR3 profiling. TCRdb re-analysed the reads in MiXCR, keeping a single row per CDR3 protein. This sample yields 150,000 to 200,000 distinct CDR3 sequences, of which 50% to 65% are seen a single time; under 45% belongs to the top ten. Sample: sorted CD4+, CD8+, or CD8+CD57+ T cells (not recorded which) from PBMCs. Source of these receptors: a human donor with aplastic anemia.

The chain recombines TRBV20-1 with TRBJ2-7, with 7 bases identical to TRBD1. The CDR3 runs 13 residues. Germline lookup yields CDR1 DFQATT and CDR2 SNEGSKA (reference sequence). The V and J ends lost 6 bases and 2 bases, in that order; junction bases with no gene match: 7. CDR3 amino acids: CSATGQAAYEQYF. DNA for the CDR3: TGCAGTGCCACAGGACAGGCCGCCTACGAGCAGTACTTC.

In this sample, this clonotype turned up many times. The chain combines TRBV25-1 with TRBJ2-1; D is unresolved. This CDR3 is 14 amino acids long. V lost 7 bases and J lost 5, with 15 bases in between. Germline assignment: CDR1 MGHDK and CDR2 SYGVNS. The CDR3 here is CASTHQTHNNEQFF. In DNA form, the CDR3 reads TGTGCCAGCACCCACCAGACACACAACAATGAGCAGTTCTTC.

The chain uses TRBV10-3 and TRBJ2-2; no firm D call. The CDR3 covers 13 residues. Trimming took 6 bases from V and 1 from J, leaving 6 bases between them. Germline-derived CDR1 and CDR2 are ENHRY and SYGVKD. The CDR3, as DNA: TGTGCCATCAGCACGGAGAACACCGGGGAGCTGTTTTTT. It specifies CAISTENTGELFF.

This clonotype was observed a few times. CDR3 region: CASSLDQGARGYTF. DNA for the CDR3: TGTGCCAGCAGCTTAGACCAGGGGGCGCGCGGCTACACCTTC. The genes are TRBV7-2 and TRBJ1-2, with 8 positions matching TRBD1. CDR3 length: 14 amino acids. Germline V gene sequence: CDR1 SGHTA, CDR2 FQGNSA. J gave up 8 bases and V 1 base, and 6 bases lay outside the gene matches.

This clonotype was counted a few times. The chain employs TRBV2 and TRBJ2-7; 7 bases fit TRBD1. Trimming cost V 7 bases and J 0 bases; bases outside gene matches: 3. This CDR3 is built from 13 residues. CDR1 and CDR2 from the germline V gene are SNHLY and FYNNEI. CDR3 region: CASKTGYSYEQYF. CDR3 in DNA: TGTGCCAGCAAGACAGGGTACTCCTACGAGCAGTACTTC.

This clonotype was observed at least ten times. V usage is TRBV4-1 and J usage is TRBJ1-2; D gene unclear. The CDR3 sequence is 17 residues long. V was shortened by 4 bases and J by 0 bases, with 18 bases between the two germline ends. Germline CDR1 is MGHRA and CDR2 is YSYEKL. DNA of the CDR3: TGCGCCAGCAGCCCCCATCCACTGGCAGAAACTAACTATGGCTACACCTTC. The encoded protein is CASSPHPLAETNYGYTF.

This rearrangement joins TRBV7-2 to TRBJ2-7, with 7 bases matching TRBD2. Looked up from germline, CDR1 is SGHTA and CDR2 is FQGNSA. This CDR3 contains 15 residues. J lost 0 bases, V lost 5 bases, and 7 bases had no gene match. The CDR3 coding sequence is TGTGCCAGCAGCGGAGGGGCGGGAGCCTCCTACGAGCAGTACTTC. It translates to CASSGGAGASYEQYF. The full variable domain, rest sourced from reference TRBV7-2 and TRBJ2-7, is GAGVSQSPSNKVTEKGKDVELRCDPISGHTALYWYRQSLGQGLEFLIYFQGNSAPDKSGLPSDRFSAERTGGSVSTLTIQRTQQEDSAVYLCASSGGAGASYEQYFGPGTRLTVT.

The count of this clonotype is one. The gene calls are TRBV5-1 and TRBJ1-1, with D possibly TRBD1 on 6 matching bases. This CDR3 is 13 amino acids long. Germline CDR1 is SGHRS and CDR2 is YFSETQ. The ends were cut back, 4 bases at V and 6 bases at J, with 13 bases in the middle. CDR3 residues: CASSQGGIPEAFF. CDR3 nucleotides: TGCGCCAGCAGCCAAGGGGGTATTCCTGAAGCTTTCTTT.

This clonotype was observed many times. This chain joins TRBV6-5 and TRBJ1-3; D gene ambiguous. Germline CDR1 is MNHEY and CDR2 is SVGAGI. V was cut by 0 bases and J by 1 base, with 1 base left in between. This CDR3 region has 13 residues. Written as DNA, the CDR3 is TGTGCCAGCAGTTACTCATCTGGAAACACCATATATTTT. Amino acids: CASSYSSGNTIYF.

There are many counts of this clonotype. The chain joins TRBV7-9 to TRBJ2-7; 11 bases are a match to TRBD1. CDR1 is SEHNR and CDR2 is FQNEAQ in the germline V gene (reference sequence). This CDR3 region has 14 residues. V trimming: 1 base; J trimming: 6 bases; junction bases outside the gene matches: 2. CDR3 amino acids: CASSLGDRGTEQYF. CDR3 DNA sequence: TGTGCCAGCAGCTTAGGGGACAGGGGGACCGAGCAGTACTTC.

This clonotype came up many times. The chain joins TRBV12-5 to TRBJ1-2; TRBD1 might be the D (6 bases). Trimming left V 1 base short and J 8 bases short, with 14 bases between. The CDR3 contains 14 residues. CDR1 is LGHNT and CDR2 is FRNRAP in the germline V gene. CDR3 amino acids: CASGLEGGQGGYTF. In nucleotides, the CDR3 is TGTGCTAGTGGTTTGGAGGGGGGCCAGGGAGGCTACACCTTC.

The CDR3 spells CATSDLGGAGSTDTQYF. The CDR3 nucleotides are TGTGCCACCAGTGATTTGGGCGGGGCGGGAAGCACAGATACGCAGTATTTT. The J gene is TRBJ2-3, the V gene TRBV24-1; a weak D match, TRBD2 (6 bases). V gave up 0 bases and J gave up 0 bases, with 12 bases separating them. This CDR3 region has 17 residues. Germline CDR1 reads KGHDR; CDR2 reads SFDVKD.

The CDR3 loop is CASSVVPDRELFF. In nucleotides, the CDR3 is TGTGCCAGCAGCGTAGTACCAGACCGGGAGCTGTTTTTT. The rearrangement links TRBV9 to TRBJ2-2; no clear D. V was trimmed by 0 bases and J by 9 bases, leaving 9 bases between them. Looked up from germline, CDR1 is SGDLS and CDR2 is YYNGEE. There are 13 residues in the CDR3.

This chain connects TRBV25-1 to TRBJ2-7; TRBD1 aligns across 7 bases. CDR1 and CDR2 from the germline V gene are MGHDK and SYGVNS. The ends lost 3 bases at V and 2 bases at J; junction bases unmatched: 1. This CDR3 region has 13 residues. In DNA, the CDR3 is TGTGCCAGCAGTGATGGACAGGCCTACGAGCAGTACTTC. This translates into CASSDGQAYEQYF.

In this sample, this clonotype turned up once. The chain couples TRBV10-3 to TRBJ1-2; no clear D. The V gene lost 10 bases and the J gene lost 1 base, with 19 bases spanning the gap. The germline CDR1 and CDR2 sequences are ENHRY and SYGVKD. The CDR3 runs 15 residues. The CDR3 coding sequence is TGTGCCAGCAGCCTAGGGAGGTCGAATAACTATGGCTACACCTTC. Its translation is CASSLGRSNNYGYTF.

The chain uses TRBV5-1 and TRBJ2-3; D is uncertain. The germline V and J ends were trimmed by 6 bases and 2 bases, with 16 bases remaining between them. The V gene's germline CDR1 is SGHRS and CDR2 YFSETQ. The CDR3 totals 15 residues. The CDR3 bases are TGCGCCAGCAACGACCCCAATGAAGTCACAGATACGCAGTATTTT. Residues: CASNDPNEVTDTQYF.